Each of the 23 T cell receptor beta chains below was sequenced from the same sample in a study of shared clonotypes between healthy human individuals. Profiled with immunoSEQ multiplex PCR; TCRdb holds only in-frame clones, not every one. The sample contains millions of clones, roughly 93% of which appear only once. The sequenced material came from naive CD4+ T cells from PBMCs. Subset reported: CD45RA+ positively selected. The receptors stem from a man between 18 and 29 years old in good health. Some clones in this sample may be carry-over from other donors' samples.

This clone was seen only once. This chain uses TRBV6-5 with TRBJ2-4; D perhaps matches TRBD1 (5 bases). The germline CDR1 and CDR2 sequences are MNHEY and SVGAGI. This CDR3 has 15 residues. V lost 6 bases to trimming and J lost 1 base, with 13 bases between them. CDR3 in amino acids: CASRTLGVAKNIQYF. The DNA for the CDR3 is TGTGCCAGCAGGACCCTAGGGGTGGCCAAAAACATTCAGTACTTC.

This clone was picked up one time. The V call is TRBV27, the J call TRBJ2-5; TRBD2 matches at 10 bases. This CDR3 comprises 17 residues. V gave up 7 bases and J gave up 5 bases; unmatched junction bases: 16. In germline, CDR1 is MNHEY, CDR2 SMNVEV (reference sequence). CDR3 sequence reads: CASKLTTSGKISETQYF. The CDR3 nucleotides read TGTGCCAGCAAGTTAACCACTAGCGGGAAGATATCGGAGACCCAGTACTTC.

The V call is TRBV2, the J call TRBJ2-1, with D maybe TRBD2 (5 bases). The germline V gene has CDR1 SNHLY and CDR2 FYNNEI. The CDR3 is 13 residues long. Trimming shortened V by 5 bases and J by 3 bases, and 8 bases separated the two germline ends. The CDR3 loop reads CASSPDFYNEQFF. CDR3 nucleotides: TGTGCCAGCAGTCCGGACTTCTACAATGAGCAGTTCTTC.

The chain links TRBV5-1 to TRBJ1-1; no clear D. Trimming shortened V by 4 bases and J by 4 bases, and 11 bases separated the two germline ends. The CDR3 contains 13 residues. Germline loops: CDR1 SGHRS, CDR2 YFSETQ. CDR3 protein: CASSRLLFTEAFF. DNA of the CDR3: TGCGCCAGCAGCCGCCTTTTATTCACTGAAGCTTTCTTT.

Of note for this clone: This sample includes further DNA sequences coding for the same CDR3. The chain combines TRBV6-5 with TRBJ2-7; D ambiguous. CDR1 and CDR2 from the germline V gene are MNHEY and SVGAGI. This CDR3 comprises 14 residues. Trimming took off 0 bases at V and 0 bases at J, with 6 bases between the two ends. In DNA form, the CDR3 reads TGTGCCAGCAGTTACTCCGCTTCCTCCTACGAGCAGTACTTC. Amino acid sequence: CASSYSASSYEQYF.

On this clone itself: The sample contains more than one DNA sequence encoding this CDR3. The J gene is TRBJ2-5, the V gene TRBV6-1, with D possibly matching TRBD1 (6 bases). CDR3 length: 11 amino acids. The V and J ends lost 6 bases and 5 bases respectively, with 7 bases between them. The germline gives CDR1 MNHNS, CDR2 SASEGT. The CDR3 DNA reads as TGTGCCAGCAGCCAGGGGGAGACCCAGTACTTC. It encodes CASSQGETQYF.

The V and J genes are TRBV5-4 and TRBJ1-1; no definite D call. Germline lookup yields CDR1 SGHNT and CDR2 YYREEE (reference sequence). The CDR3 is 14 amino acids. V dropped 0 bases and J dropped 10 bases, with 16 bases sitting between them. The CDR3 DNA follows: TGTGCCAGCAGCTTGGCCGTTTCGGGGTATGGAGCTTTCTTT. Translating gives CASSLAVSGYGAFF.

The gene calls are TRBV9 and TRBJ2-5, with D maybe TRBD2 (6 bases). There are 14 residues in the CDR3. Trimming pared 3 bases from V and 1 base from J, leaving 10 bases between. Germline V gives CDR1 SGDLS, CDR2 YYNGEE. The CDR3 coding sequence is TGTGCCAGCAGCGCCAGACTAGTCCAAGAGACCCAGTACTTC. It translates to CASSARLVQETQYF.

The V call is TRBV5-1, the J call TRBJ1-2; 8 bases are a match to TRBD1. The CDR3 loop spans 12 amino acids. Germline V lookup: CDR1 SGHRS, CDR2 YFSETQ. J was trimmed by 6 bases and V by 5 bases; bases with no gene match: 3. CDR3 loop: CASRGTGDGYTF. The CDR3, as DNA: TGCGCCAGCAGGGGGACAGGCGATGGCTACACCTTC. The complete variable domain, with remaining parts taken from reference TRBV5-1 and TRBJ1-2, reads KAGVTQTPRYLIKTRGQQVTLSCSPISGHRSVSWYQQTPGQGLQFLFEYFSETQRNKGNFPGRFSGRQFSNSRSEMNVSTLELGDSALYLCASRGTGDGYTFGSGTRLTVV.

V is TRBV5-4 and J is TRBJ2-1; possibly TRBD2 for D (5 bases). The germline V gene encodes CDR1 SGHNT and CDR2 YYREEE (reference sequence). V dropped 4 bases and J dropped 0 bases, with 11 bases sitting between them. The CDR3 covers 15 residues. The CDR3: CASSRSATSYNEQFF. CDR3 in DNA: TGTGCCAGCAGCCGTAGCGCTACCTCCTACAATGAGCAGTTCTTC.

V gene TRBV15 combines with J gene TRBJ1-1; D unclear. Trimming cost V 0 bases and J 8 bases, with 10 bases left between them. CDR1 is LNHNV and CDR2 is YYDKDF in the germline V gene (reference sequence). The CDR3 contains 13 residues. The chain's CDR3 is CATSRDRRLEAFF. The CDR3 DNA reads TGTGCCACCAGCAGAGATCGGAGGTTGGAAGCTTTCTTT.

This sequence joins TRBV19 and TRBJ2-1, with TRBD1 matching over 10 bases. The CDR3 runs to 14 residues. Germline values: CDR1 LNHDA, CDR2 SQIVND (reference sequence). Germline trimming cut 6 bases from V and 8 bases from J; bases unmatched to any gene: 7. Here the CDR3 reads CASSDRGQLDEQFF. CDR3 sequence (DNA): TGTGCCAGTAGCGACAGGGGGCAATTAGATGAGCAGTTCTTC.

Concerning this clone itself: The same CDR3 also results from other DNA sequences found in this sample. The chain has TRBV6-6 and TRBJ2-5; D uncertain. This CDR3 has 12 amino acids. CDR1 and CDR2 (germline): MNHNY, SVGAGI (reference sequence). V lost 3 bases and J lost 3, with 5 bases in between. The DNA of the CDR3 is TGTGCCAGCAGTTATAGGGAAGAGACCCAGTACTTC. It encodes CASSYREETQYF.

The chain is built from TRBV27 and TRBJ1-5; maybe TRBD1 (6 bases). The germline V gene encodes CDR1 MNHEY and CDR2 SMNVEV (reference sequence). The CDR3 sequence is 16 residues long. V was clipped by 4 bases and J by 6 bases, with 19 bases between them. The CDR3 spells CASSSLGGAPRQPQHF. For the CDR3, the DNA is TGTGCCAGCAGTTCCCTGGGGGGGGCGCCCCGTCAGCCCCAGCATTTT.

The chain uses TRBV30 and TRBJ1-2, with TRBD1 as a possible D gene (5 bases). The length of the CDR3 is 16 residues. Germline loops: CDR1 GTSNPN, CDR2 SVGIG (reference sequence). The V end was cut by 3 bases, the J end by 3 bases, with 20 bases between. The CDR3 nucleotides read TGTGCCTGGAGCGAGCCGCCGGGACTGTTTTACTATGGCTACACCTTC. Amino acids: CAWSEPPGLFYYGYTF.

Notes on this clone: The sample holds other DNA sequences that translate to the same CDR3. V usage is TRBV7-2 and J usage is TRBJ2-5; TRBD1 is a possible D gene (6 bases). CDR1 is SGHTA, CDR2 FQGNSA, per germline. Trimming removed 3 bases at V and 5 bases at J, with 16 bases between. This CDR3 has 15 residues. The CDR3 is CASSFQRGGGETQYF. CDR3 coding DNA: TGTGCCAGCAGCTTTCAGAGAGGGGGTGGTGAGACCCAGTACTTC.

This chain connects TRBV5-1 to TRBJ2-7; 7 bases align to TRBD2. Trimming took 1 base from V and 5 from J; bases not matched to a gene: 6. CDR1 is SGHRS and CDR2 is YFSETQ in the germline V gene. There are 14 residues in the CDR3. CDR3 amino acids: CASSLIGGSDEQYF. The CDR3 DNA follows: TGCGCCAGCAGCTTGATCGGGGGGAGCGACGAGCAGTACTTC.

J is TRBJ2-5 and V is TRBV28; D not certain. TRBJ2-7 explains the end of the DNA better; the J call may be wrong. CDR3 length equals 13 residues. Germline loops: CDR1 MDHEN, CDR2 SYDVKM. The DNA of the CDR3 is TGTGCCAGCAGTTTATCAAACCGCTACGAGCAGTACTTC. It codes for CASSLSNRYEQYF.

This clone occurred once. CDR3 residues: CAWSGGGPYGYTF. DNA for the CDR3: TGTGCCTGGAGTGGTGGCGGGCCCTATGGCTACACCTTC. The chain links TRBV30 to TRBJ1-2; D gene unclear. The CDR3 runs to 13 residues. Germline lookup yields CDR1 GTSNPN and CDR2 SVGIG (reference sequence). V was pared by 1 base and J by 4 bases, with 10 bases between.

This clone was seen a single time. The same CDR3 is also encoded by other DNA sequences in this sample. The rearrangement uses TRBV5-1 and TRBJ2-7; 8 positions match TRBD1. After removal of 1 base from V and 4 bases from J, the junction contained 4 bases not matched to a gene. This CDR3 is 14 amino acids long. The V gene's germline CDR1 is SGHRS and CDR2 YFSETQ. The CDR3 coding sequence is TGCGCCAGCAGCTTGCAAGACAGGGGATACGAGCAGTACTTC. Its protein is CASSLQDRGYEQYF.

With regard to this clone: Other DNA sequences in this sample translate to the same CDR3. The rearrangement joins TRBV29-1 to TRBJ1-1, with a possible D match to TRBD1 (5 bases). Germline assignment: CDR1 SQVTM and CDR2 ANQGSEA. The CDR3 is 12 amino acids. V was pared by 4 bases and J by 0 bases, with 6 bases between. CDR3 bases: TGCAGCGTTGGACAGATGAACACTGAAGCTTTCTTT. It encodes CSVGQMNTEAFF.

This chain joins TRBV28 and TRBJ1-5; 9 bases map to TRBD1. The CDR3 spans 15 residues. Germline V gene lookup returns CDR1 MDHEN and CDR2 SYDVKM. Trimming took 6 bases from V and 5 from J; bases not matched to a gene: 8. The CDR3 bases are TGTGCCAGCAGGGCTCGACAGGGGGGGGATCAGCCCCAGCATTTT. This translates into CASRARQGGDQPQHF.

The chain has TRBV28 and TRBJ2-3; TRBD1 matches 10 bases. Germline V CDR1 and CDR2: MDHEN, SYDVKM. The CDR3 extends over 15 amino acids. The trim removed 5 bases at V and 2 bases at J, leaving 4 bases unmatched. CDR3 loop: CASSLRQGATDTQYF. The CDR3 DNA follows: TGTGCCAGCAGTCTACGACAGGGGGCCACAGATACGCAGTATTTT.